There are a few counts of the clone carrying this T cell receptor beta chain. The data derive from a study of blood T cell repertoires in COVID-19. Turning to the study itself: The United States, Italy and Spain provided the acute and convalescent COVID-19 samples. T cells, B-cell-depleted T cells, or PBMCs supplied cDNA or gDNA.

Generated by immunoSEQ multiplex PCR, the TCRdb table keeps only in-frame clones and is missing some. This sample carries roughly 220,000 clones, around nine tenths of them seen once, and the ten largest clones take 3%. This CDR3 is 16 amino acids long. The V segment lost 1 base and the J segment 0 bases; nucleotides outside the gene matches: 5. The germline V gene has CDR1 LGHNA and CDR2 YNFKEQ. The sample taken for sequencing was peripheral blood. The V gene is TRBV4-2, the J gene TRBJ2-7, with 8 positions matching TRBD2. This TCR came from a man aged 55-75 years with acute or convalescent COVID-19. This chain's CDR3 is CASSQVGAGDSYEQYF. The CDR3 region has the DNA TGTGCCAGCAGCCAAGTCGGAGCGGGGGACTCCTACGAGCAGTACTTC.